Reported below is one TCR beta chain. Its antigen is undetermined. Template-switching 5'RACE yielded the TCR cDNA; a universal primer site and UMIs were added in the process. TCRdb reanalysed the 5' RACE reads using MiXCR and keeps one entry per CDR3 protein. The table includes about 580,000 distinct CDR3 sequences, less than 20% detected once. The data are from a study of T cells after yellow fever vaccination. General study points: Researchers noted that a small share of clonotypes showed up in both CD4 and CD8 compartments.

Unmatched junction bases numbered 8, after V lost 2 bases and J lost 6 bases. CDR1 and CDR2 from the germline V gene are DFQATT and SNEGSKA (reference sequence). The CDR3 is 15 residues long. This material consisted of PBMCs, taken around 5 days after the first yellow fever vaccination. This TCR derives from a man between 18 and 35 years old who received the YFV17D yellow fever vaccine. This rearrangement joins TRBV20-1 to TRBJ2-7; 12 bases map to TRBD1. CDR3 amino acids: CSARTGTGGNSEQYF. CDR3 nucleotides: TGCAGTGCTAGAACCGGGACAGGGGGCAATTCCGAGCAGTACTTC.